These T cell receptor beta chains were read from a single sample in a study of blood T cell repertoires in COVID-19. This table comes from immunoSEQ multiplex PCR, and its TCRdb copy is limited to in-frame clones, with some not included. The table has roughly 240,000 clones, approximately 84% seen once; the top ten hold about 2%. Source material: peripheral blood. Source of these receptors: a woman aged 80 or older with acute or convalescent COVID-19. Each CDR3 is given with its conserved first and last residue. The D gene is left open where the match is weak. Rows give clone size only sometimes, using once, few, many, or a class for an expanded clone.

j_call	v_call	clone_size	d_call	cdr3_aa	cdr3_nt
TRBJ2-1	TRBV3-1/TRBV3-2	-	TRBD2	CASSQDGFSGRAGYEQFF	TGTGCCAGCAGCCAAGATGGGTTCAGCGGGAGGGCCGGGTATGAGCAGTTCTTC
TRBJ1-2	TRBV19	-	TRBD1	CASTMGKDRFFYGYTF	TGTGCCAGTACCATGGGGAAGGACAGGTTCTTCTATGGCTACACCTTC
TRBJ1-2	TRBV27	few	-	CASSPQIRDGYTF	TGTGCCAGCAGTCCTCAAATACGGGATGGCTACACCTTC
TRBJ1-5	TRBV27	-	-	CASRFWGNSNQPQHF	TGTGCCAGCAGGTTTTGGGGCAATAGCAATCAGCCCCAGCATTTT
TRBJ1-6	TRBV25-1	-	TRBD1	CASSASDRETSPLHF	TGTGCCAGCAGTGCCTCCGACAGGGAAACTTCACCCCTCCACTTT
TRBJ2-6	TRBV5-6	-	-	CASSLVHSGANVLTF	TGTGCCAGCAGCTTGGTCCACTCTGGGGCCAACGTCCTGACTTTC
TRBJ1-5	TRBV19	-	-	CASSPGSNQPQHF	TGTGCCAGTAGCCCGGGAAGCAATCAGCCCCAGCATTTT
TRBJ2-5	TRBV2	-	TRBD1	CASSEQGVSQETQYF	TGTGCCAGCAGTGAGCAGGGGGTAAGCCAAGAGACCCAGTACTTC
TRBJ2-1	TRBV29-1	-	-	CSVVGPTGYNEQFF	TGCAGCGTTGTGGGCCCGACAGGCTACAATGAGCAGTTCTTC
TRBJ2-7	TRBV24-1	-	TRBD2	CATRSSGRDEQYF	TGTGCCACCAGATCTAGCGGGAGGGACGAGCAGTACTTC
TRBJ1-6	TRBV9	once	-	CASSPDPGGNSPLHF	TGTGCCAGCAGCCCCGACCCCGGGGGGAATTCACCCCTCCACTTT
TRBJ2-1	TRBV9	-	-	CASSSDAGTGRNEQFF	TGTGCCAGCAGCTCAGACGCGGGGACGGGGAGGAATGAGCAGTTCTTC
TRBJ1-3	TRBV14	once	-	CASSQGGNTIYF	TGTGCCAGCAGCCAGGGCGGAAACACCATATATTTT
TRBJ1-1	TRBV18	few	-	CASSRQAMNTEAFF	TGTGCCAGCTCACGACAGGCTATGAACACTGAAGCTTTCTTT
TRBJ1-1	TRBV5-1	-	TRBD1	CASRVQGGDTEAFF	TGCGCCAGCAGAGTACAGGGGGGTGACACTGAAGCTTTCTTT
TRBJ1-4	TRBV6-5	-	-	CASSYGQADNEKLFF	TGTGCCAGCAGTTACGGGCAAGCCGATAATGAAAAACTGTTTTTT
TRBJ2-3	TRBV28	-	-	CASSSTLRTQYF	TGTGCCAGCAGTTCTACCCTCCGTACGCAGTATTTT
TRBJ2-1	TRBV7-2	-	TRBD2	CASSLALAGADEQFF	TGTGCCAGCAGCTTAGCCCTAGCGGGAGCGGATGAGCAGTTCTTC
TRBJ2-1	TRBV5-4	-	TRBD2	CASSPRVGTSGRAGNNEQFF	TGTGCCAGCAGCCCACGGGTCGGGACTAGCGGGAGGGCGGGGAACAATGAGCAGTTCTTC
TRBJ2-1	TRBV30	-	TRBD2	CAWRISSGSYNEQFF	TGTGCCTGGAGGATCTCTAGCGGCTCCTACAATGAGCAGTTCTTC
TRBJ2-7	TRBV7-2	-	-	CASSLSGSYEQYF	TGTGCCAGCAGCTTATCGGGCTCCTACGAGCAGTACTTC
TRBJ2-3	TRBV18	-	TRBD2	CASSPVTSGGSDTQYF	TGTGCCAGCTCACCAGTGACTAGCGGGGGTTCGGATACGCAGTATTTT
TRBJ1-2	TRBV3-1/TRBV3-2	-	TRBD1	CASKPTGTYNYGYTF	TGTGCCAGCAAACCGACAGGGACCTATAACTATGGCTACACCTTC
TRBJ2-3	TRBV3-1/TRBV3-2	-	-	CASSQDGSTDTQYF	TGTGCCAGCAGCCAAGACGGTAGCACAGATACGCAGTATTTT
TRBJ2-7	TRBV4-3	-	TRBD2	CASSQVLAGSYEQYF	TGCGCCAGCAGCCAAGTGCTAGCGGGATCCTACGAGCAGTACTTC
TRBJ2-2	TRBV7-3	once	TRBD2	CASSDLAGVDTGELFF	TGTGCCAGCAGCGACCTAGCGGGGGTCGACACCGGGGAGCTGTTTTTT
TRBJ2-1	TRBV28	once	TRBD2	CASGVGTSGHYNEQFF	TGTGCCAGCGGGGTTGGGACTAGCGGCCATTACAATGAGCAGTTCTTC
TRBJ2-1	TRBV9	-	TRBD2	CASSGGLSGSYNEQFF	TGTGCCAGCAGCGGCGGACTTAGCGGGAGCTACAATGAGCAGTTCTTC
TRBJ2-1	TRBV27	-	-	CASRAFGQPEQFF	TGTGCCAGCAGAGCGTTCGGCCAACCCGAGCAGTTCTTC
TRBJ2-7	TRBV6-1	-	TRBD1	CASSEADRGHEQYF	TGTGCCAGCAGTGAAGCGGACAGGGGCCACGAGCAGTACTTC
TRBJ2-1	TRBV2	-	TRBD2	CASTGTSRVNEQFF	TGTGCCAGCACCGGGACTAGCCGGGTCAATGAGCAGTTCTTC
TRBJ2-5	TRBV6-6	-	-	CASSYPNGETQYF	TGTGCCAGCAGTTACCCTAATGGAGAGACCCAGTACTTC
TRBJ1-2	TRBV14	-	TRBD1	CASSRGTGTYGYTF	TGTGCCAGCAGCCGGGGGACAGGGACTTATGGCTACACCTTC
TRBJ1-1	TRBV5-4	-	TRBD1	CASSLERGQGGTEAFF	TGTGCCAGCAGCTTGGAAAGGGGGCAGGGAGGCACTGAAGCTTTCTTT
TRBJ1-4	TRBV5-1	-	TRBD1	CASSSGTGYEKLFF	TGCGCCAGCAGCAGCGGGACAGGGTATGAAAAACTGTTTTTT
TRBJ1-1	TRBV14	-	-	CASSHIAFF	TGTGCCAGCAGCCATATAGCTTTCTTT
TRBJ1-3	TRBV7-6	-	-	CASSPHGSGNTIYF	TGTGCCAGCAGCCCCCACGGCTCTGGAAACACCATATATTTT
TRBJ2-7	TRBV7-9	-	TRBD1	CASSSTGGIVHEQYF	TGTGCCAGCAGCTCGACAGGGGGTATTGTCCACGAGCAGTACTTC
TRBJ2-1	TRBV5-1	-	TRBD2	CASSFFAGEYNEQFF	TGCGCCAGCAGCTTCTTTGCGGGGGAGTACAATGAGCAGTTCTTC
TRBJ2-7	TRBV4-1	-	-	CASTPGTRSYEQYF	TGCGCCAGCACCCCCGGGACAAGATCCTACGAGCAGTACTTC
TRBJ1-2	TRBV7-2	-	-	CASSLAIQTYGYTF	TGTGCCAGCAGCTTAGCGATACAGACCTATGGCTACACCTTC
TRBJ2-5	TRBV5-4	once	TRBD2	CASSREPGLVRQETQYF	TGTGCCAGCAGCCGCGAGCCAGGACTAGTAAGACAAGAGACCCAGTACTTC
TRBJ1-3	TRBV2	-	TRBD1	CASTGQGLSGNTIYF	TGTGCCAGCACAGGACAGGGATTATCTGGAAACACCATATATTTT
TRBJ2-5	TRBV7-2	-	TRBD1	CASSLSPGQAQGTQYF	TGTGCCAGCAGCTTAAGTCCCGGACAGGCCCAGGGGACCCAGTACTTC
TRBJ2-5	TRBV18	many	-	CASSPGQKETQYF	TGTGCCAGCTCACCAGGACAGAAAGAGACCCAGTACTTC
TRBJ2-3	TRBV5-5	-	TRBD2	CASSLRLAGETDTQYF	TGTGCCAGCAGCTTAAGACTAGCGGGAGAGACAGATACGCAGTATTTT
TRBJ2-2	TRBV7-7	-	TRBD1	CASSRTGNTGELFF	TGTGCCAGCAGCCGGACAGGGAACACCGGGGAGCTGTTTTTT
TRBJ2-2	TRBV5-6	once	-	CASSTGVGAATGELFF	TGTGCCAGCAGCACTGGAGTAGGGGCGGCCACCGGGGAGCTGTTTTTT
TRBJ2-3	TRBV4-1	-	TRBD2	CASSQLAATDTQYF	TGCGCCAGCAGCCAACTAGCGGCCACAGATACGCAGTATTTT
TRBJ2-5	TRBV7-9	-	-	CASATQGAVRETQYF	TGTGCCAGCGCCACCCAAGGGGCCGTCCGAGAGACCCAGTACTTC
TRBJ2-7	TRBV6-2/TRBV6-3	-	TRBD1	CASRYDRGLYEQYF	TGTGCCAGCAGATACGACAGGGGTTTATACGAGCAGTACTTC
TRBJ1-2	TRBV28	-	TRBD1	CASRRQGTDGYTF	TGTGCCAGCAGACGACAGGGGACGGATGGCTACACCTTC
TRBJ1-2	TRBV9	-	TRBD1	CASSPLGQDYGYTF	TGTGCCAGCAGCCCACTGGGACAGGACTATGGCTACACCTTC
TRBJ1-1	TRBV7-8	-	-	CASSLQGERTEAFF	TGTGCCAGCAGCCTACAGGGAGAACGCACTGAAGCTTTCTTT